This TCR beta chain was recorded in a study of blood T cell repertoires in COVID-19. How the authors handled the data: Reference gene primer amplification yielded estimated nucleated cell counts. TCRdb keeps only in-frame clones here, not all; method: immunoSEQ multiplex PCR. V and J calls and clone size are copied from that table; D and trimming were computed from the DNA. The table includes under 250,000 clones, about 86% detected once. CDR3 length: 12 residues. Trimming pared 1 base from V and 5 bases from J, leaving 6 bases between. Germline-derived CDR1 and CDR2 are LNHNV and YYDKDF (reference sequence).

The rearrangement joins TRBV15 to TRBJ2-7, with a weak D call TRBD2 (6 bases). The sequenced sample was PBMCs or T cells enriched from blood (not recorded which). The clonotype comes from a woman in her thirties or forties with acute COVID-19. DNA of the CDR3: TGTGCCACCAGCAGAGGGAGGGACGAGCAGTACTTC. This codes for CATSRGRDEQYF.